This TCR beta chain was documented in a study of Graves' ophthalmopathy and Graves' hyperthyroidism. Hyperthyroidism is called stable when no ophthalmopathy develops within 18 months of follow-up. Patients were excluded if they had other autoimmune diseases or uncontrolled infections, and likewise if pregnancy or lactation applied. The table lists this clonotype with many counts. Its antigen is unknown. Study-level points and caveats: A 13-signature model separated ophthalmopathy from stable hyperthyroidism, reaching approximately 88% sensitivity and roughly 84% specificity cross-validated. Blood samples also showed most expanded thyroid clonotypes exceeding 0.001 frequency.

This CDR3 region has 14 residues. The V and J ends lost 5 bases and 3 bases, in that order; junction bases with no gene match: 6. As the template, RNA transcripts were used to amplify TCR beta CDR3 regions. Second-round multiplex PCR came after a first-round RT-PCR that employed HTBI primers. TCRdb reanalysed the multiplex PCR reads using MiXCR and keeps one entry per CDR3 protein. The sample lists 500,000 to 700,000 distinct CDR3 sequences, about a fifth occurring once. The material sequenced was peripheral blood. The chain combines TRBV12-3 or TRBV12-4 with TRBJ2-7; 8 bases match TRBD1. The receptor was isolated from a woman younger than 30 with stable Graves' hyperthyroidism. Some clones in this sample may be carry-over from other donors' samples. In DNA, the CDR3 is TGTGCCAGCAGTCTCAACAGGGGGGACTACGAGCAGTACTTC. Encoded protein: CASSLNRGDYEQYF.